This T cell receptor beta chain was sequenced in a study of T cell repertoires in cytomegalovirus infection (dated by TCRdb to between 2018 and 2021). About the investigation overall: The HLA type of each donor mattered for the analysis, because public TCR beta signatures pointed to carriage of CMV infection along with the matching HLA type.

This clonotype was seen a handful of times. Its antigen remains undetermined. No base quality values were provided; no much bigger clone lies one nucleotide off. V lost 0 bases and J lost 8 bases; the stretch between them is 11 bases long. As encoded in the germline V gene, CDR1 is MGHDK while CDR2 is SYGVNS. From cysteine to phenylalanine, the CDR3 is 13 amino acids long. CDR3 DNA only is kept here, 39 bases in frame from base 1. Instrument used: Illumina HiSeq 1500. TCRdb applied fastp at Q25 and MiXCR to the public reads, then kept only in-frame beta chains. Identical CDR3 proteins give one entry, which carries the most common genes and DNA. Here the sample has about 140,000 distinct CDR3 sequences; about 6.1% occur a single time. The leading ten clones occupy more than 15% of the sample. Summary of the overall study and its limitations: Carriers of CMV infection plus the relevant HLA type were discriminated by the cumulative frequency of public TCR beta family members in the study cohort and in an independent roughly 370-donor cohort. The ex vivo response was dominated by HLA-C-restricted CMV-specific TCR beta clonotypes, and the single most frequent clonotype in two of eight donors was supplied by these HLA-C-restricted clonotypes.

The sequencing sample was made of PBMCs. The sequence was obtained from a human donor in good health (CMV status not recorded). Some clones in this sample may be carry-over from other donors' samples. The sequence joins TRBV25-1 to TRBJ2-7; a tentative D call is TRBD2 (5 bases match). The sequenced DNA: TGTGCCAGCAGTGAATACGGGGATACGAAGCAGTACTTC. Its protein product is CASSEYGDTKQYF.